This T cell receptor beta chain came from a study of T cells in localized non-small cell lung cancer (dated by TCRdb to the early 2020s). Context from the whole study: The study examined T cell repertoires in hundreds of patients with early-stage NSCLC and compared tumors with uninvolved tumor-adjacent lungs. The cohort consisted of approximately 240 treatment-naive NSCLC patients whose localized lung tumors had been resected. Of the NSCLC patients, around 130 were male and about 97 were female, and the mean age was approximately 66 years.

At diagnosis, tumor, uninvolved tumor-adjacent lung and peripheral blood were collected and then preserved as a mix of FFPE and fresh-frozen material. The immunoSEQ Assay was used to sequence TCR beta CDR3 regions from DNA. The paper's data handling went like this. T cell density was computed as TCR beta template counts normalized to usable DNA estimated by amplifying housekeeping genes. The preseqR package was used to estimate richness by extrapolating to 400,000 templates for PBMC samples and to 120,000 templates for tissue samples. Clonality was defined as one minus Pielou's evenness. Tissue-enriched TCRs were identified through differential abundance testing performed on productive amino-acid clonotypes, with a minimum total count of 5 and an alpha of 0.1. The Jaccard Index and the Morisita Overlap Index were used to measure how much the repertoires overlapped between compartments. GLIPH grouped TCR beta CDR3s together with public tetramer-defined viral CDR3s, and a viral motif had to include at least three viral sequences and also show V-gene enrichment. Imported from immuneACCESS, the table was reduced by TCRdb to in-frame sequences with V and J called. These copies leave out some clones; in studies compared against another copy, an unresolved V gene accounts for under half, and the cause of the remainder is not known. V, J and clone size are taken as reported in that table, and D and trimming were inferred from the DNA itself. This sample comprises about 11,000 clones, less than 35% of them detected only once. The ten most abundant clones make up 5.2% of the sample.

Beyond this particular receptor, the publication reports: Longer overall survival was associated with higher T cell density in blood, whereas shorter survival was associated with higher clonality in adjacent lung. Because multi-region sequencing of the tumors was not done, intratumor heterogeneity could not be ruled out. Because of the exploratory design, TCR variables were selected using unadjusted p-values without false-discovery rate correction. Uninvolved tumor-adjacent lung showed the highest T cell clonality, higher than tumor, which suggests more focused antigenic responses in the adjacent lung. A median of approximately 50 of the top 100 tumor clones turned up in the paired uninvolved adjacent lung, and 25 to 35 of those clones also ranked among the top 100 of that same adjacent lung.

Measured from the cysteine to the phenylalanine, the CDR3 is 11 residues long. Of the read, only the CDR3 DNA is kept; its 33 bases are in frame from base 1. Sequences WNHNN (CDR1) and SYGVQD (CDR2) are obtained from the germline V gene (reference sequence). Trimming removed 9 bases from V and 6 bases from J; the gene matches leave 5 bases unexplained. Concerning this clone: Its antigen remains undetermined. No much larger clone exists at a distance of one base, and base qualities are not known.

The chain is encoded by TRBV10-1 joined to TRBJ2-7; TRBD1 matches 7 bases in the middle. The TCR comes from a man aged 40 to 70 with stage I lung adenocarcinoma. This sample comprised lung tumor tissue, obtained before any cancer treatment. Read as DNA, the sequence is TGCGCCAGTAGAACAGGGGTCGAGCAGTACTTC. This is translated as CASRTGVEQYF.